This T cell receptor beta chain is drawn from a study of graft-versus-host responses after intestinal transplantation. Study in general: Multivisceral, liver-intestinal, or isolated intestinal grafts were transplanted into recipients. For approximately three years after anti-thymocyte globulin induction, all recipients took tacrolimus and steroids.

General observations from the study: Those patients showing graft-donor T cell macrochimerism displayed high graft-versus-host to host-versus-graft clonal ratios in allografts. Peak circulating GvH clone levels tracked with early post-transplant HvG declines.

Notes on this clone: Its specificity is not known. Other DNA sequences in this specimen translate into the identical CDR3.

The repertoire was sequenced with immunoSEQ multiplex PCR; TCRdb's copy has only in-frame clones and lacks some. Found here are about 47,000 clones, 85% to 95% of them singletons; the top ten hold around 0.23%. The clonotype originates from a human donor who was the organ donor for an intestinal transplant. Sequences were derived from unstimulated CD8+ T cells sorted from spleen or lymph node cells, sampled before transplant.

CDR3 loop: CASSYSATAYNSPLHF. The CDR3 coding sequence is TGTGCCAGCAGTTATAGCGCGACGGCCTATAATTCACCCCTCCACTTT. The chain carries TRBV6-5 and TRBJ1-6; D uncertain. The CDR3 spans 16 residues. V was clipped by 3 bases and J by 2 bases, with 11 bases between them. CDR1 MNHEY and CDR2 SVGAGI come from the germline V gene.